This T cell receptor (beta chain) was obtained from a study of cytomegalovirus exposure and HLA in healthy donors. This clone was seen a few times. PCR used 60 Vbeta primers and 13 Jbeta primers. TCRdb's copy holds only in-frame clones and misses some; the assay was immunoSEQ multiplex PCR. Here the sample spans 100,000 or so clones, roughly 13% being singletons. Germline loops: CDR1 MGHRA, CDR2 YSYEKL. This CDR3 has 15 amino acids. V was clipped by 0 bases and J by 5 bases, with 13 bases between them. This chain connects TRBV4-1 to TRBJ2-5; TRBD1 is a possible D gene (5 bases). The clonotype was recovered from a man in his forties or fifties in good health and CMV-seropositive. Source material: PBMCs. The CDR3, as DNA: TGCGCCAGCAGCCAAGATCAGGGTACAGTTGAGACCCAGTACTTC. It encodes CASSQDQGTVETQYF.